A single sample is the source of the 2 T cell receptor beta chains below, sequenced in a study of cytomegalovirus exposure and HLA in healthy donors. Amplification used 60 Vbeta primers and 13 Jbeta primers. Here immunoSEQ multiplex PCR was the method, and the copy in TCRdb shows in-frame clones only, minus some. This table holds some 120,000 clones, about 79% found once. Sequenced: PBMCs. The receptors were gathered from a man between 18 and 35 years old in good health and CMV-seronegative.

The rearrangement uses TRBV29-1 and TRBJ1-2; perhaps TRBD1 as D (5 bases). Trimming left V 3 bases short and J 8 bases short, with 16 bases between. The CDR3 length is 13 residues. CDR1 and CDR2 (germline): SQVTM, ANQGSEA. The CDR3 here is CSVDDQGLCGYTF. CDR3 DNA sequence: TGCAGCGTTGACGACCAGGGACTCTGCGGCTACACCTTC.

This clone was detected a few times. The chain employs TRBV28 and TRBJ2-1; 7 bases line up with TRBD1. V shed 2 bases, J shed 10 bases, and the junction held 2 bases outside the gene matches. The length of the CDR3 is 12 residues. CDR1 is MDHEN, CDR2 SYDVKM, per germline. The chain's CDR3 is CASSLEGGEQFF. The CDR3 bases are TGTGCCAGCAGTTTAGAAGGGGGCGAGCAGTTCTTC.